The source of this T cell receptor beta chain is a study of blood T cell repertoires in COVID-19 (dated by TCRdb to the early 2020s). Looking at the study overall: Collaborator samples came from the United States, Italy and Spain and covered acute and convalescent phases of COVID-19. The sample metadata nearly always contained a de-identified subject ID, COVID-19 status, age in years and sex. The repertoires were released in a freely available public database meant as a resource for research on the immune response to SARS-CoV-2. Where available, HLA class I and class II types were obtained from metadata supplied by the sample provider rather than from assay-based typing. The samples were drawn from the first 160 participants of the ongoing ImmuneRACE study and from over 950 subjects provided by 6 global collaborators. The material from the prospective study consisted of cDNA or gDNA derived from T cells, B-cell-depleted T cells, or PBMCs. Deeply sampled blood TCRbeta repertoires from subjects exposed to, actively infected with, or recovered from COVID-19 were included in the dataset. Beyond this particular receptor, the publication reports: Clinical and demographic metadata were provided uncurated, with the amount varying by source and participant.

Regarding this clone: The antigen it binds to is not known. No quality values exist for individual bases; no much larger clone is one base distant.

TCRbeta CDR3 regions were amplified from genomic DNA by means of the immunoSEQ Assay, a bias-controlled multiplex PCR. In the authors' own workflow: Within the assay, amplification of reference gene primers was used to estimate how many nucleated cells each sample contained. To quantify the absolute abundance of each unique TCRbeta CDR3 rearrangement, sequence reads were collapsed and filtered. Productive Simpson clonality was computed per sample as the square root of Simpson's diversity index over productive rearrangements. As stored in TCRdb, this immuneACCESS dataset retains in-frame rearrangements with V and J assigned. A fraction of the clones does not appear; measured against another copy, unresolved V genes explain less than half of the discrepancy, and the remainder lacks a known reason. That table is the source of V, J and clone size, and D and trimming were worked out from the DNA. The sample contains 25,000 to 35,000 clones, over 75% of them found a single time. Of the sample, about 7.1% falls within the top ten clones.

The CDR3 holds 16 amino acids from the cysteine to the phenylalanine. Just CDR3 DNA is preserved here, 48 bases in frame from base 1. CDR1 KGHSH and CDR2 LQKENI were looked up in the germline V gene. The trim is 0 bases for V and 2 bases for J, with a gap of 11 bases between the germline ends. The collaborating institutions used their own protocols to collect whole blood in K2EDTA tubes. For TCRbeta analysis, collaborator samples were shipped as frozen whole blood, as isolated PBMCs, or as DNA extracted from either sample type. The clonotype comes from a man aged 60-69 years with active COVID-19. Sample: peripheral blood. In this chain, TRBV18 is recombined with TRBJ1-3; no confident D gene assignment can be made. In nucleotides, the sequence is TGTGCCAGCTCACCACCGGGAGGAAACCCTGGAAACACCATATATTTT. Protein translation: CASSPPGGNPGNTIYF. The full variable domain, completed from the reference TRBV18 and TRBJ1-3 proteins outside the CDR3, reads NAGVMQNPRHLVRRRGQEARLRCSPMKGHSHVYWYRQLPEEGLKFMVYLQKENIIDESGMPKERFSAEFPKEGPSILRIQQVVRGDSAAYFCASSPPGGNPGNTIYFGEGSWLTVV.